Following are 29 T cell receptor beta chains from one sample sequenced in a study of radiotherapy plus CTLA-4 blockade in lung cancer. Profiling relied on immunoSEQ multiplex PCR, and the TCRdb table lists in-frame clones only, not all of them. The sample has approximately 97,000 clones; about four fifths are singletons. The sample was peripheral blood, taken from a patient treated with radiotherapy plus ipilimumab. These receptors were collected from a human donor with non-small cell lung cancer who had stable disease on radiotherapy plus ipilimumab.

The gene calls are TRBV5-1 and TRBJ1-1; D gene ambiguous. Between the trimmed V and J ends, which lost 1 base and 4 bases, there was a span of 11 bases. Germline V CDR1 and CDR2: SGHRS, YFSETQ. There are 14 residues in the CDR3. DNA of the CDR3: TGCGCCAGCAGCTTGCCGGGGAGTAGCACTGAAGCTTTCTTT. Its protein is CASSLPGSSTEAFF. The complete variable domain, with remaining parts taken from reference TRBV5-1 and TRBJ1-1, reads KAGVTQTPRYLIKTRGQQVTLSCSPISGHRSVSWYQQTPGQGLQFLFEYFSETQRNKGNFPGRFSGRQFSNSRSEMNVSTLELGDSALYLCASSLPGSSTEAFFGQGTRLTVV.

V is TRBV7-9 and J is TRBJ1-6; D not certain. V lost 3 bases and J 0 bases, leaving 6 bases between the germline ends. The CDR3 totals 15 residues. Germline values: CDR1 SEHNR, CDR2 FQNEAQ (reference sequence). This chain's CDR3 is CASSFISSYNSPLHF. The CDR3 bases are TGTGCCAGCAGCTTTATTAGCTCCTATAATTCACCCCTCCACTTT.

The chain couples TRBV29-1 to TRBJ1-4; 7 bases line up with TRBD1. Looked up from germline, CDR1 is SQVTM and CDR2 is ANQGSEA. The CDR3 sequence is 13 residues long. V lost 3 bases and J lost 4; bases outside the gene matches: 2. The CDR3 is CSVETGHNEKLFF. The CDR3 bases are TGCAGCGTTGAGACAGGGCATAATGAAAAACTGTTTTTT.

V and J are TRBV28 and TRBJ1-6; D uncertain. This CDR3 has 14 amino acids. Trimming took off 7 bases at V and 6 bases at J, with 13 bases between the two ends. Germline V gives CDR1 MDHEN, CDR2 SYDVKM. CDR3 coding DNA: TGTGCCAGCACCCCCTTGTTGGCTAATTCACCCCTCCACTTT. This gives the protein CASTPLLANSPLHF.

This chain connects TRBV7-6 to TRBJ2-2; D remains ambiguous. The germline CDR1 and CDR2 sequences are SGHVS and FNYEAQ. The CDR3 extends over 13 amino acids. V was clipped by 5 bases and J by 5 bases, with 9 bases between them. DNA of the CDR3: TGTGCCAGCAGCCCACGAAGTACCGGGGAGCTGTTTTTT. Translation: CASSPRSTGELFF.

The V call is TRBV2, the J call TRBJ1-2; no clear D gene. In germline, CDR1 is SNHLY, CDR2 FYNNEI. This CDR3 contains 13 residues. V was cut by 8 bases and J by 7 bases, with 17 bases left in between. In DNA, the CDR3 is TGTGCCAGCCTGGGAACTATGTCCTCTGGCTACACCTTC. It specifies CASLGTMSSGYTF.

This clone showed up just a few times. V and J are TRBV7-9 and TRBJ2-5; 9 positions match TRBD2. V was pared by 0 bases and J by 1 base, with 3 bases of the junction left unmatched. The CDR3 extends over 16 amino acids. Germline V CDR1 and CDR2: SEHNR, FQNEAQ (reference sequence). CDR3 nucleotides: TGTGCCAGCAGCTTAGCAGGCGGGAGGGCCCAAGAGACCCAGTACTTC. This codes for CASSLAGGRAQETQYF.

This clone was counted only a few times. The chain combines TRBV10-2 with TRBJ2-3; D is possibly TRBD2 (7 bases). The CDR3 sequence is 14 residues long. V lost 6 bases and J 1 base, leaving 11 bases between the germline ends. Germline V gives CDR1 WSHSY, CDR2 SAAADI. CDR3 protein: CASSAGARTDTQYF. The CDR3 DNA is TGCGCCAGCAGCGCGGGGGCGCGCACAGATACGCAGTATTTT.

Only one count was recorded for this clone. This chain links TRBV5-1 with TRBJ2-7; unclear D gene. Germline CDR1 reads SGHRS; CDR2 reads YFSETQ. This CDR3 contains 15 residues. Trimming left V 3 bases short and J 6 bases short, with 19 bases between. CDR3 DNA: TGCGCCAGCAGCTCGAGCCAGGTCCCGAATGCCGAGCAGTACTTC. Translated, it gives CASSSSQVPNAEQYF.

This chain connects TRBV6-5 to TRBJ2-3; D perhaps matches TRBD2 (6 bases). The CDR3 is 14 amino acids. Trimming removed 5 bases at V and 5 bases at J, with 14 bases between. Germline V gene data show CDR1 as MNHEY and CDR2 as SVGAGI. The CDR3 loop is CASSLTRNGDTQYF. In DNA form, the CDR3 reads TGTGCCAGCAGTCTGACTAGAAATGGAGATACGCAGTATTTT.

This chain joins TRBV7-3 and TRBJ2-3; D uncertain. Trimming removed 2 bases at V and 2 bases at J, with 11 bases between. The V gene's germline CDR1 is SGHTA and CDR2 FQGTGA. CDR3 length: 15 amino acids. The CDR3 loop is CASSLGPFPTDTQYF. As DNA, the CDR3 is TGTGCCAGCAGCTTAGGCCCTTTCCCCACAGATACGCAGTATTTT.

This clone has a handful of counts. The V gene is TRBV7-2, the J gene TRBJ1-6; no definite D call. Per germline, CDR1 SGHTA and CDR2 FQGNSA. Trimming stripped 4 bases from V and 4 bases from J, with 11 bases between. CDR3 length equals 15 residues. CDR3 sequence: CASSSRRGYNSPLHF. The CDR3 DNA follows: TGTGCCAGCAGCTCCAGACGAGGGTATAATTCACCCCTCCACTTT.

V and J are TRBV18 and TRBJ1-3, with D perhaps TRBD1 (5 bases). With 3 bases removed from V and 4 bases from J, the gap between germline ends came to 13 bases. Germline assignment: CDR1 KGHSH and CDR2 LQKENI. The CDR3 is made up of 15 amino acids. The chain's CDR3 is CASSPQGYTGNTIYF. The DNA for the CDR3 is TGTGCCAGCTCACCCCAGGGATATACAGGAAACACCATATATTTT. The variable domain in full, completed from reference TRBV18 and TRBJ1-3, reads NAGVMQNPRHLVRRRGQEARLRCSPMKGHSHVYWYRQLPEEGLKFMVYLQKENIIDESGMPKERFSAEFPKEGPSILRIQQVVRGDSAAYFCASSPQGYTGNTIYFGEGSWLTVV.

The chain employs TRBV10-1 and TRBJ1-3; the D is unclear. The CDR3 runs to 15 residues. From germline, CDR1 is WNHNN and CDR2 SYGVQD (reference sequence). With 0 bases removed from V and 2 bases from J, the gap between germline ends came to 8 bases. CDR3 nucleotides: TGCGCCAGCAGTGAGTCTATCTTCCCTGGAAACACCATATATTTT. The encoded protein is CASSESIFPGNTIYF.

The J gene is TRBJ1-3, the V gene TRBV12-1; the table names TRBD1, a call not compared with the DNA. TRBV12-1 is a recognized pseudogene. The CDR3 loop spans 18 amino acids. Written as DNA, the CDR3 is TGTGCCAGCAGCTTTTGGTCAGGGGCCAAGAGCTCTGGAAACACCATATATTTT. Translated, it gives CASSFWSGAKSSGNTIYF.

V is TRBV7-6 and J is TRBJ1-4; 8 positions agree with TRBD1. CDR1 and CDR2 from the germline V gene are SGHVS and FNYEAQ. This CDR3 has 15 amino acids. The junction had 7 bases not matched to a gene; V was cut back by 3 bases and J by 7 bases. Written as DNA, the CDR3 is TGTGCCAGCAGCTTCCGACAGGGGATAGGTGAAAAACTGTTTTTT. Translation: CASSFRQGIGEKLFF.

The genes are TRBV5-1 and TRBJ2-1, with 10 bases fitting TRBD1. In germline, CDR1 is SGHRS, CDR2 YFSETQ. J was trimmed by 6 bases and V by 4 bases; bases with no gene match: 4. CDR3 length: 14 residues. The CDR3 spells CASSPDRGSNEQFF. The CDR3 nucleotides are TGCGCCAGCAGCCCGGACAGGGGGAGCAATGAGCAGTTCTTC. The full variable domain, completed using reference TRBV5-1 and TRBJ2-1, is KAGVTQTPRYLIKTRGQQVTLSCSPISGHRSVSWYQQTPGQGLQFLFEYFSETQRNKGNFPGRFSGRQFSNSRSEMNVSTLELGDSALYLCASSPDRGSNEQFFGPGTRLTVL.

The chain links TRBV7-8 to TRBJ1-1; D may be TRBD1 (6 bases). V was clipped by 5 bases and J by 6 bases, with 16 bases between them. The CDR3 runs to 14 residues. Germline CDR1 reads SGHVS; CDR2 reads FQNEAQ. CDR3 in DNA: TGTGCCAGCAGCCCAGGCGGGGGGCGGGCTGAAGCTTTCTTT. It yields the protein CASSPGGGRAEAFF.

The chain recombines TRBV19 with TRBJ2-7, with 8 bases identical to TRBD2. With V trimmed by 9 bases and J by 0 bases, 10 bases remained unmatched. CDR3 length: 15 amino acids. CDR1 is LNHDA, CDR2 SQIVND, per germline (reference sequence). CDR3 DNA: TGTGCCAGCAAGGACTCCGGGACTAGCTCCTACGAGCAGTACTTC. Protein product: CASKDSGTSSYEQYF.

This clone has only a few counts. The chain employs TRBV10-3 and TRBJ1-5; perhaps TRBD1 as D (6 bases). Trimming took 6 bases from V and 2 from J, leaving 11 bases between them. CDR1 and CDR2 (germline): ENHRY, SYGVKD. The CDR3 is 14 amino acids. Written as DNA, the CDR3 is TGTGCCATCAGAGGGACACCTGGCAATCAGCCCCAGCATTTT. This translates into CAIRGTPGNQPQHF.

The chain joins TRBV27 to TRBJ2-7, with TRBD2 matching 11 bases. The CDR3 is made up of 20 amino acids. V gave up 0 bases and J gave up 4 bases; unmatched junction bases: 17. The V gene's germline CDR1 is MNHEY and CDR2 SMNVEV (reference sequence). As DNA, the CDR3 is TGTGCCAGCAGTTTATCGCCCCCGGGTAGCGGGAGGGCCTTGCGTTACGAGCAGTACTTC. Protein product: CASSLSPPGSGRALRYEQYF.

As to this clone: This same CDR3 is encoded by further DNA sequences in the sample. The V gene is TRBV28, the J gene TRBJ2-7; maybe TRBD2 (7 bases). In germline, CDR1 is MDHEN, CDR2 SYDVKM. The V gene lost 4 bases and the J gene lost 4 bases, with 14 bases spanning the gap. The CDR3 loop spans 14 amino acids. CDR3 sequence: CASSWGGRSYEQYF. The CDR3 nucleotides are TGTGCCAGCAGTTGGGGGGGGCGTTCGTACGAGCAGTACTTC.

The rearrangement uses TRBV7-3 and TRBJ1-1, with D possibly matching TRBD1 (5 bases). V was clipped by 0 bases and J by 0 bases, with 14 bases between them. Per germline, CDR1 SGHTA and CDR2 FQGTGA. The CDR3 extends over 17 amino acids. The CDR3 DNA is TGTGCCAGCAGCTTAACGGGGGTCCCCGACGTGAACACTGAAGCTTTCTTT. Its translation: CASSLTGVPDVNTEAFF.

The V and J genes are TRBV6-1 and TRBJ1-1; a possible D gene is TRBD1 (5 bases). The germline CDR1 and CDR2 sequences are MNHNS and SASEGT. The CDR3 is made up of 13 amino acids. Trimming took 2 bases from V and 6 from J, leaving 10 bases between them. The CDR3 loop is CASSEQGKAEAFF. For the CDR3, the DNA is TGTGCCAGCAGTGAACAGGGTAAAGCTGAAGCTTTCTTT.

The chain links TRBV27 to TRBJ2-3, with 14 bases aligning to TRBD2. Germline CDR1 is MNHEY and CDR2 is SMNVEV (reference sequence). The CDR3 runs to 15 residues. With 5 bases clipped from V and 4 bases from J, the junction kept 2 bases outside the gene matches. CDR3 sequence reads: CASSLTSGGADTQYF. CDR3 coding DNA: TGTGCCAGCAGTCTGACTAGCGGGGGGGCAGATACGCAGTATTTT.

This clone is a singleton in its sample. The V gene is TRBV9, the J gene TRBJ1-4, with 10 bases matching TRBD1. The V segment lost 4 bases and the J segment 5 bases; nucleotides outside the gene matches: 2. The CDR3 totals 14 residues. CDR1 is SGDLS, CDR2 YYNGEE, per germline. The CDR3 coding sequence is TGTGCCAGCAGCCGACAGGGGGCGAATGAAAAACTGTTTTTT. Residues: CASSRQGANEKLFF. Full variable domain (outside the CDR3, taken from reference TRBV9 and TRBJ1-4): DSGVTQTPKHLITATGQRVTLRCSPRSGDLSVYWYQQSLDQGLQFLIQYYNGEERAKGNILERFSAQQFPDLHSELNLSSLELGDSALYFCASSRQGANEKLFFGSGTQLSVL.

The V gene is TRBV14, the J gene TRBJ1-4, with unresolved D. The CDR3 runs to 12 residues. Trimming left V 1 base short and J 11 bases short, with 8 bases between. CDR1 and CDR2 (germline): SGHDN, FVKESK. The CDR3 region has the DNA TGTGCCAGCAGCCAAGCAAGAAGGAAACTGTTTTTT. Its protein product is CASSQARRKLFF.

A few counts support this clone. This rearrangement joins TRBV19 to TRBJ1-5, with D possibly TRBD1 on 6 matching bases. CDR3 length: 13 residues. Germline assignment: CDR1 LNHDA and CDR2 SQIVND (reference sequence). V dropped 4 bases and J dropped 7 bases, with 11 bases sitting between them. The CDR3 region has the DNA TGTGCCAGTAGTAAGACAGGACGGCAGCCCCAGCATTTT. Translated, it gives CASSKTGRQPQHF.

This chain joins TRBV9 and TRBJ2-1; weak D call: TRBD1 (5 bases). Trimming stripped 2 bases from V and 7 bases from J, with 13 bases between. Germline V gene lookup returns CDR1 SGDLS and CDR2 YYNGEE. The CDR3 sequence is 14 residues long. The CDR3 here is CASSVWTKANEQFF. The DNA for the CDR3 is TGTGCCAGCAGCGTGTGGACAAAGGCTAATGAGCAGTTCTTC.